This T cell receptor beta chain derives from a study of response to subunit inactivated influenza vaccine. Study-wide results and caveats: Each seasonal flu vaccination may recruit only limited new T cells, authors suggested.

This clonotype was observed a handful of times. Its matching antigen is unknown. One entry per CDR3 protein, called by TCRdb with MiXCR from the RT-PCR reads. This table has a few hundred thousand distinct CDR3 sequences, 20% to 25% appearing once. This receptor was taken from a man aged 50 to 69 who received an inactivated influenza vaccine. This sample comprised PBMCs from blood, obtained approximately 20 months after vaccination.

The DNA for the CDR3 is TGTGCCAGCACCGCACCGAGCTATAATTCACCCCTCCACTTT. It yields the protein CASTAPSYNSPLHF. V is TRBV7-2 and J is TRBJ1-6; no clear D gene. Germline-derived CDR1 and CDR2 are SGHTA and FQGNSA. V was pared by 7 bases and J by 3 bases, with 10 bases between. The CDR3 is made up of 14 amino acids.